The 23 T cell receptor beta chains reported below all come from one sample, sequenced in a study of CD8 T cells in ankylosing spondylitis. Findings of the study overall: A TCR beta motif made of about eight highly homologous variants seemed typical of ankylosing spondylitis blood.

The antigens for these receptors are not known. TCRdb re-derived calls from the 5' RACE reads in MiXCR, one entry per CDR3 protein. The table records some 140,000 distinct CDR3 sequences, under 20% of them present only once. The sequenced sample was blood, either unsorted or a sorted T cell fraction (not recorded which). These receptors were taken from a male donor with ankylosing spondylitis.

This chain joins TRBV12-3 or TRBV12-4 and TRBJ1-2; no clear D. The CDR3 is made up of 12 amino acids. Deletions cut 6 bases from V and 10 bases from J, with 15 bases between. CDR3: CASRYEAPTYTF. The CDR3 coding sequence is TGTGCCAGCAGGTACGAGGCGCCTACCTACACCTTC.

This clonotype was picked up many times. The chain recombines TRBV29-1 with TRBJ2-1; perhaps TRBD1 as D (6 bases). The germline V and J ends were trimmed by 3 bases and 2 bases, with 8 bases remaining between them. The CDR3 spans 13 residues. The germline V gene encodes CDR1 SQVTM and CDR2 ANQGSEA. CDR3 protein: CSVDGQTYNEQFF. For the CDR3, the DNA is TGCAGCGTTGATGGACAGACCTACAATGAGCAGTTCTTC.

This clonotype has a handful of counts. The chain recombines TRBV7-9 with TRBJ1-2, with TRBD1 matching over 7 bases. The ends lost 5 bases at V and 4 bases at J; junction bases unmatched: 13. Germline V gene sequence: CDR1 SEHNR, CDR2 FQNEAQ (reference sequence). The CDR3 covers 16 residues. The CDR3 loop is CASSQIPGQTIYGYTF. The DNA for the CDR3 is TGTGCCAGCAGCCAAATTCCGGGACAGACCATCTATGGCTACACCTTC.

This clonotype showed up many times. The chain has TRBV12-3 or TRBV12-4 and TRBJ2-5; D unresolved. This CDR3 region has 13 residues. V was cut by 1 base and J by 1 base, with 4 bases left in between. For the CDR3, the DNA is TGTGCCAGCAGTTTAGTGGTCCAAGAGACCCAGTACTTC. Translating it yields CASSLVVQETQYF.

This chain joins TRBV27 and TRBJ2-6; D may correspond to TRBD1 or TRBD2 (6 bases each). Trimming left V 3 bases short and J 2 bases short, with 8 bases between. This CDR3 has 15 amino acids. Germline V lookup: CDR1 MNHEY, CDR2 SMNVEV (reference sequence). CDR3 sequence: CASSLRGAGANVLTF. The CDR3 DNA reads TGTGCCAGCAGTTTGAGGGGGGCTGGGGCCAACGTCCTGACTTTC.

The sample holds a few counts of this clonotype. The chain links TRBV27 to TRBJ2-4, with D maybe TRBD1 (6 bases). Looked up from germline, CDR1 is MNHEY and CDR2 is SMNVEV (reference sequence). CDR3 size: 13 residues. Trimming removed 5 bases at V and 5 bases at J, with 10 bases between. The CDR3: CASSERQENIQYF. The CDR3 nucleotides read TGTGCCAGCAGTGAAAGACAGGAAAACATTCAGTACTTC.

This clonotype was seen only a few times. The CDR3 nucleotides are TGCGCCAGCAGCCAAGATTTAGGGACAGGGGTTCATGGCTACACCTTC. Translated: CASSQDLGTGVHGYTF. The chain uses TRBV4-1 and TRBJ1-2, with TRBD1 matching 10 bases. Germline V gene lookup returns CDR1 MGHRA and CDR2 YSYEKL. V lost 0 bases and J lost 6; bases outside the gene matches: 7. CDR3 length: 16 amino acids.

The chain uses TRBV20-1 and TRBJ2-3; maybe TRBD1 (6 bases). The CDR3 has 12 residues. CDR1 and CDR2 (germline): DFQATT, SNEGSKA (reference sequence). Trimming removed 2 bases from V and 5 bases from J, with 8 bases in between. CDR3 region: CSARPRGDTQYF. In DNA form, the CDR3 reads TGCAGTGCTAGACCCAGGGGAGATACGCAGTATTTT.

A few counts support this clonotype. V and J are TRBV5-1 and TRBJ1-1; D might be TRBD1 (5 bases). The germline V and J ends were trimmed by 5 bases and 1 base, with 18 bases remaining between them. Germline V gives CDR1 SGHRS, CDR2 YFSETQ. CDR3 size: 16 residues. CDR3 in DNA: TGCGCCAGCAGTCCCTTCCAGCAGGGTCGGAACACTGAAGCTTTCTTT. It yields the protein CASSPFQQGRNTEAFF.

This chain links TRBV27 with TRBJ1-6; no definite D call. CDR1 is MNHEY, CDR2 SMNVEV, per germline (reference sequence). The CDR3 consists of 14 residues. V dropped 6 bases and J dropped 2 bases, with 8 bases sitting between them. The CDR3 protein is CASRVGTYNSPLHF. The CDR3 DNA reads TGTGCCAGCAGGGTTGGGACCTATAATTCACCCCTCCACTTT.

The rearrangement joins TRBV20-1 to TRBJ1-4; D remains ambiguous. The germline V gene encodes CDR1 DFQATT and CDR2 SNEGSKA (reference sequence). With 1 base removed from V and 4 bases from J, the gap between germline ends came to 10 bases. The CDR3 contains 14 residues. The CDR3 reads CSARVGSGNEKLFF. CDR3 bases: TGCAGTGCTAGAGTAGGGTCAGGTAATGAAAAACTGTTTTTT.

CDR3 residues: CASSYLTSGYNEQFF. The DNA for the CDR3 is TGTGCCAGCAGTTACCTTACTAGCGGATACAATGAGCAGTTCTTC. The genes are TRBV6-5 and TRBJ2-1; 8 bases fit TRBD2. This CDR3 has 15 amino acids. V dropped 2 bases and J dropped 4; count of bases not matched to a gene: 4. From germline, CDR1 is MNHEY and CDR2 SVGAGI.

The rearrangement joins TRBV3-1 to TRBJ2-7; D call uncertain. The CDR3 runs 15 residues. The germline V gene has CDR1 LGHDT and CDR2 YNNKEL (reference sequence). V lost 4 bases, J lost 5 bases, and 18 bases lay in between. CDR3 DNA: TGTGCCAGCAGCCCCATTGCCAGTCTCCTCGACGAGCAGTACTTC. As protein: CASSPIASLLDEQYF.

The chain links TRBV2 to TRBJ2-1, with TRBD2 identical over 13 bases. The germline V gene encodes CDR1 SNHLY and CDR2 FYNNEI. With 7 bases clipped from V and 6 bases from J, the junction kept 12 bases outside the gene matches. The CDR3 runs to 17 residues. For the CDR3, the DNA is TGTGCCAGCACACCCGCGCCGGGGACTAGCGGGATCAATGAGCAGTTCTTC. Its protein is CASTPAPGTSGINEQFF.

This clonotype was observed a handful of times. V is TRBV5-6 and J is TRBJ1-5, with 9 positions matching TRBD1. The CDR3 spans 16 residues. Germline CDR1 is SGHDT and CDR2 is YYEEEE. J was trimmed by 3 bases and V by 3 bases; bases with no gene match: 7. DNA of the CDR3: TGTGCCAGCAGCTCCGGGACAGGGTTGGACAATCAGCCCCAGCATTTT. This gives the protein CASSSGTGLDNQPQHF.

The chain has TRBV4-2 and TRBJ1-6; D is unresolved. From germline, CDR1 is LGHNA and CDR2 YNFKEQ. This CDR3 has 16 amino acids. V was pared by 0 bases and J by 3 bases, with 9 bases between. In DNA form, the CDR3 reads TGTGCCAGCAGCCAAGAGCAGTGGGACTATAATTCACCCCTCCACTTT. Its translation is CASSQEQWDYNSPLHF.

V usage is TRBV28 and J usage is TRBJ2-5; possible D gene TRBD2, 5 bases. The CDR3 has 13 residues. Germline-derived CDR1 and CDR2 are MDHEN and SYDVKM. V lost 6 bases and J lost 1, with 9 bases in between. CDR3 amino acids: CASSRGFQETQYF. The CDR3 nucleotides are TGTGCCAGCAGCCGGGGTTTCCAAGAGACCCAGTACTTC. The entire variable domain, with the rest obtained from reference TRBV28 and TRBJ2-5, is as follows: DVKVTQSSRYLVKRTGEKVFLECVQDMDHENMFWYRQDPGLGLRLIYFSYDVKMKEKGDIPEGYSVSREKKERFSLILESASTNQTSMYLCASSRGFQETQYFGPGTRLLVL.

The V call is TRBV7-9, the J call TRBJ2-1, with D unclear. CDR1 and CDR2 (germline): SEHNR, FQNEAQ (reference sequence). The CDR3 covers 15 residues. V dropped 5 bases and J dropped 3 bases, with 14 bases sitting between them. Here the CDR3 DNA reads TGTGCCAGCAGCCCTACACGGGCATTCTACAATGAGCAGTTCTTC. Translated, it gives CASSPTRAFYNEQFF.

There are many counts of this clonotype. The V gene is TRBV12-3 or TRBV12-4, the J gene TRBJ2-1; a possible D gene is TRBD1 (5 bases). The CDR3 length is 12 residues. The V end lost 1 base, the J end lost 10 bases, and 8 bases lay between the germline ends. DNA of the CDR3: TGTGCCAGCAGTTTAGGGGGCCGCGAGCAGTTCTTC. Protein product: CASSLGGREQFF.

This clonotype turned up a few times. The chain carries TRBV7-2 and TRBJ1-1, with D possibly TRBD1 on 6 matching bases. This CDR3 region has 14 residues. CDR1 SGHTA and CDR2 FQGNSA come from the germline V gene. V was shortened by 10 bases and J by 2 bases, with 17 bases between the two germline ends. CDR3 loop: CATSPTGINTEAFF. Here the CDR3 DNA reads TGTGCCACTTCTCCAACAGGGATCAACACTGAAGCTTTCTTT.

The CDR3 bases are TGCGCCAGCAGTGGCACAGGGAATGAAAAACTGTTTTTT. Residues: CASSGTGNEKLFF. The chain is built from TRBV5-1 and TRBJ1-4; TRBD1 is a possible D gene (6 bases). The CDR3 length is 13 residues. V gave up 5 bases and J gave up 5 bases, with 10 bases separating them. CDR1 is SGHRS and CDR2 is YFSETQ in the germline V gene.

This clonotype was found a few times. The chain couples TRBV4-1 to TRBJ2-2, with a possible D match to TRBD1 (5 bases). This CDR3 comprises 15 residues. The germline V and J ends were trimmed by 0 bases and 4 bases, with 9 bases remaining between them. CDR1 is MGHRA, CDR2 YSYEKL, per germline. The CDR3 sequence: CASSQEAGFTGELFF. In nucleotides, the CDR3 is TGCGCCAGCAGCCAAGAGGCAGGGTTCACCGGGGAGCTGTTTTTT.

The chain couples TRBV6-2 or TRBV6-3 to TRBJ2-1; 12 positions match TRBD2. Germline loops: CDR1 MNHEY, CDR2 SVGEGT. The CDR3 has 16 amino acids. Germline trimming cut 2 bases from V and 10 bases from J; bases unmatched to any gene: 9. The CDR3 region is CASSYLSTSGREEQFF. DNA of the CDR3: TGTGCCAGCAGTTACCTTTCGACTAGCGGGAGAGAGGAGCAGTTCTTC.